The rows below give T cell receptor beta chains drawn from one sample of a study of technical replicates of blood from a few donors. Profiling relied on immunoSEQ multiplex PCR, and the TCRdb table lists in-frame clones only, not all of them. The sample includes about 72,000 clones, 95% to 96% seen only once; the top ten take approximately 0.22%. The source material was T cells isolated from PBMCs. These receptors originate from a human donor in good health. CDR3s include the opening cysteine and the closing phenylalanine or tryptophan. D genes are given only for firm matches. A clone size is listed for some rows: how often the clone was seen (once, few, many), or a class if it is expanded.

CDR3nt,CDR3aa,abundance,j_gene,v_gene,d_gene
TGTGCCAGCAGTGGTGACCCACCGGGAGGAACTGAAGCTTTCTTT,CASSGDPPGGTEAFF,NA,TRBJ1-1,TRBV2,NA
TGTGCCAGCAGCTTCGAGCGAACTGGGGCCAACGTCCTGACTTTC,CASSFERTGANVLTF,NA,TRBJ2-6,TRBV7-9,NA
TGTGCCAGCAGTGACCAGGCATCCGAGCAGTACTTC,CASSDQASEQYF,once,TRBJ2-7,TRBV6-1,NA
TGTGCCAGCAGCTTCGAGGGAACCTACGAGCAGTACTTC,CASSFEGTYEQYF,NA,TRBJ2-7,TRBV11-2,NA
TGTGCCAGCAGCCGAGGGACAGTCGGAAAGGCGGACGGTGGGTTT,CASSRGTVGKADGGF,NA,TRBJ1-1,TRBV11-2,TRBD1
TGCGCCAGCAGCCCTAATAATCGCGGGTTTACTGAAGCTTTCTTT,CASSPNNRGFTEAFF,NA,TRBJ1-1,TRBV5-1,NA
TGTGCCAGCAGCCCAGCGGTTGAGACCCAGTACTTC,CASSPAVETQYF,NA,TRBJ2-5,TRBV7-6,NA
TGTGCCAGCAGTACAGGGCCTAATACTAACTATGGCTACACCTTC,CASSTGPNTNYGYTF,NA,TRBJ1-2,TRBV27,NA
NA,CSAGPISAAFSLDRASGYTF,NA,TRBJ1-2,TRBV29-1,NA
TGTGCCATCCGGACAGCCACGTATGGCTACACCTTC,CAIRTATYGYTF,NA,TRBJ1-2,TRBV6-5,NA
TGTGCCAGCCGACTAGCTGGCGAGCAGTACTTC,CASRLAGEQYF,NA,TRBJ2-7,TRBV27,TRBD2
TGTGCCAGTAGTTCCCTTTTTCGGGACAGGGGCATCACCAGGGAGCTGTTTTTT,CASSSLFRDRGITRELFF,once,TRBJ2-2,TRBV27,TRBD1
TGTGCCAGCAGCCCCAGAGGGAAACTAGCGGGGGGGCCGGTGCAGACCCAGTACTTC,CASSPRGKLAGGPVQTQYF,NA,TRBJ2-5,TRBV7-8,TRBD2
TGTGCCAGCAGTTCGACAGGGCGGGCTGAAGCTTTCTTT,CASSSTGRAEAFF,NA,TRBJ1-1,TRBV2,TRBD1
TGTGCCAGTAGTTCGCAGGGGGTATATGGCTACACCTTC,CASSSQGVYGYTF,NA,TRBJ1-2,TRBV19,TRBD1
TGTGCCAGCAGCTGGGACAGGGGGCAGATAGATGAGCAGTTCTTC,CASSWDRGQIDEQFF,NA,TRBJ2-1,TRBV7-9,TRBD1
TGCGCCAGCAGCTATGGGGGGAGCGAGTACGAGCAGTACTTC,CASSYGGSEYEQYF,NA,TRBJ2-7,TRBV5-1,NA
TGTGCCAGCAGCCCAAACAAGGCTCGGGGATCCGAAGCTTTCTTT,CASSPNKARGSEAFF,NA,TRBJ1-1,TRBV7-9,NA
TGTGCCAGCAGCCCCCGACAGGACTCGACCTACGAGCAGTACTTC,CASSPRQDSTYEQYF,NA,TRBJ2-7,TRBV7-6,NA
TGTGCCAGCAGTGAAAGCTCTACAGGGGCCTATGGCTACACCTTC,CASSESSTGAYGYTF,NA,TRBJ1-2,TRBV6-1,TRBD1
TGTGCCAGCAGAATTACTGTTGGACAGGACAAAGAGTACTTC,CASRITVGQDKEYF,NA,TRBJ2-7,TRBV6-5,TRBD1
TGCAGCGTTGATCCCATCGGGACAGGGGGAATCTATGGCTACACCTTC,CSVDPIGTGGIYGYTF,NA,TRBJ1-2,TRBV29-1,TRBD1
TGCGCCAGCAGCCAACCTAGCGGGTGGGGGGGCTACAATGAGCAGTTCTTC,CASSQPSGWGGYNEQFF,NA,TRBJ2-1,TRBV4-1,TRBD2
TGTGCCAGCAGCTCCACAGGGGTCCAGCGGTCCTACAATGAGCAGTTCTTC,CASSSTGVQRSYNEQFF,NA,TRBJ2-1,TRBV7-9,TRBD1
TGTGCCAGCGGCCTAACAACGGGATTGAACACTGAAGCTTTCTTT,CASGLTTGLNTEAFF,NA,TRBJ1-1,TRBV4-2,NA
TGTGCCAGCAGCCCCCCAGGACAGAACTACAATGAGCAGTTCTTC,CASSPPGQNYNEQFF,NA,TRBJ2-1,TRBV5-4,NA
TGTGCCATCAGTGAGTCTACTAGCGGGAGGGGTGAGCAGTTCTTC,CAISESTSGRGEQFF,NA,TRBJ2-1,TRBV10-3,TRBD2
TGTGCCAGCAGTGCAGGGGTACTCGGGGGCTACACCTTC,CASSAGVLGGYTF,NA,TRBJ1-2,TRBV2,NA